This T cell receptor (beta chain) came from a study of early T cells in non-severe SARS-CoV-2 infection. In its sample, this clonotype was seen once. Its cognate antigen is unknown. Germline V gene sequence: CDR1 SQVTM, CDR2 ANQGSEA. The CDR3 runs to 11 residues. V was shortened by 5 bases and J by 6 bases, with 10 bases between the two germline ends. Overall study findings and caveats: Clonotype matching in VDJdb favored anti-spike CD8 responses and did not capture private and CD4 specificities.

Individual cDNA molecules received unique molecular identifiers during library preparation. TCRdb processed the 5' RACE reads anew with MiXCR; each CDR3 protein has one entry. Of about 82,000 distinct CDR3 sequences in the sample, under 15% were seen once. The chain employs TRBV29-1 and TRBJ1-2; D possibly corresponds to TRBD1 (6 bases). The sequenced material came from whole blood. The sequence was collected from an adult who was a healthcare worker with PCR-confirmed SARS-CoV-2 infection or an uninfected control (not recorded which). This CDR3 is CSVHTGHGYTF. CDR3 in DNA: TGCAGCGTTCATACAGGGCATGGCTACACCTTC.